A selection of T cell receptor beta chains follows, all from one sample in a study of response to subunit inactivated influenza vaccine. Each CDR3 protein is one row after TCRdb ran MiXCR on the RT-PCR reads. Of some 800,000 distinct CDR3 sequences in the sample, over 20% were seen once. Here the sequenced sample was PBMCs from blood, taken 5 days after vaccination. The receptor set was obtained from a man aged 50-60 years who received an inactivated influenza vaccine. Both conserved end residues are part of each CDR3. Fields, in order: D gene, clone size, J gene, V gene, CDR3 DNA, CDR3 protein. A D gene is named only where the DNA matches it firmly. Clone size, where shown, is once, few, many, or a class for clones that have expanded.

D: .
size: few
J: TRBJ2-2
V: TRBV28
DNA: TGTGCCAGCAGTCCCCGGGCGACGAGGCATGGCGGGGAGCTGTTTTTT
CDR3: CASSPRATRHGGELFF

D: .
size: few
J: TRBJ1-3
V: TRBV28
DNA: TGTGCCAGCATGGCCGGCGGGAACACCATATATTTT
CDR3: CASMAGGNTIYF

D: TRBD1
size: few
J: TRBJ2-7
V: TRBV6-1
DNA: TGTGCCAGCCCGGGACAGGGTAGTTCCGAGCAGTACTTC
CDR3: CASPGQGSSEQYF

D: TRBD2
size: .
J: TRBJ2-1
V: TRBV5-4
DNA: TGTGCCAGCAGCTTGGGGGCTAGCGGCACCTACAATGAGCAGTTCTTC
CDR3: CASSLGASGTYNEQFF

D: .
size: few
J: TRBJ2-2
V: TRBV6-5
DNA: TGTGCCAGCAGTTACTCTATCCCGGACGCACGGGAGCTGTTTTTT
CDR3: CASSYSIPDARELFF

D: .
size: many
J: TRBJ1-1
V: TRBV7-9
DNA: TGTGCCAGTAACTGGGGCACTGAAGCTTTCTTT
CDR3: CASNWGTEAFF

D: .
size: once
J: TRBJ2-2
V: TRBV7-6
DNA: TGTGCCAGCAGCTTAGGGCAGGCAGGCGTCGCCGGGGAGCTGTTTTTT
CDR3: CASSLGQAGVAGELFF

D: .
size: .
J: TRBJ2-7
V: TRBV28
DNA: TGTGCCAGCAGTTCAGCGACAGACTCCTACGAGCAGTACTTC
CDR3: CASSSATDSYEQYF

D: .
size: .
J: TRBJ2-7
V: TRBV20-1
DNA: TGCAGTGCTCTTCTACCGAGCAACAACGAGCAGTACTTC
CDR3: CSALLPSNNEQYF

D: .
size: few
J: TRBJ1-1
V: TRBV5-1
DNA: TGCGCCAGCAGCTTGAAGGGACCGTGGACTGAAGCTTTCTTT
CDR3: CASSLKGPWTEAFF

D: .
size: few
J: TRBJ2-7
V: TRBV6-5
DNA: TGTGCCAGCAGTTACACTGTCCCGGGACACCCTTACGAGCAGTACTTC
CDR3: CASSYTVPGHPYEQYF

D: .
size: few
J: TRBJ1-1
V: TRBV12-3/TRBV12-4
DNA: TGTGCCAGCAGTTTGCGGACCCAATTAGTAGGAGCTTTCTTT
CDR3: CASSLRTQLVGAFF

D: .
size: .
J: TRBJ2-5
V: TRBV3-1
DNA: TGTGCCAGCAGCCAAGATCCCAGCGCTAGAGAGACCCAGTACTTC
CDR3: CASSQDPSARETQYF

D: .
size: .
J: TRBJ2-1
V: TRBV6-5
DNA: TGTGCCAGCAGTTACTCCGGCGGAGGTGGGGTTAATGAGCAGTTCTTC
CDR3: CASSYSGGGGVNEQFF

D: TRBD1
size: many
J: TRBJ1-2
V: TRBV28
DNA: TGTGCCAGCAGTTTCCTCGGACAGGCGGAGACCTTC
CDR3: CASSFLGQAETF

D: TRBD1
size: .
J: TRBJ1-1
V: TRBV10-3
DNA: TGTGCCATCAGCCGGACAGGCGAAAAGAACACTGAAGCTTTCTTT
CDR3: CAISRTGEKNTEAFF

D: .
size: few
J: TRBJ2-5
V: TRBV7-8
DNA: TGTGCCAGCAGCTCTCATTTTAAGGAAGAGACCCAGTACTTC
CDR3: CASSSHFKEETQYF

D: .
size: .
J: TRBJ1-1
V: TRBV20-1
DNA: TGCAGTGCTAGCTTGGCCAGGGTGAACACTGAAGCTTTCTTT
CDR3: CSASLARVNTEAFF

D: .
size: .
J: TRBJ2-7
V: TRBV4-3
DNA: TGCGCCAGCAGCCAAGACACGTCGGCCTACGAGCAGTACTTC
CDR3: CASSQDTSAYEQYF

D: .
size: few
J: TRBJ2-7
V: TRBV12-3/TRBV12-4
DNA: TGTGCCAGCAGTGATAACCGGACCCCCCTATGGCAGTACTTC
CDR3: CASSDNRTPLWQYF

D: TRBD1
size: few
J: TRBJ2-7
V: TRBV4-3
DNA: TGCGCCAGCAGCCAAGATCTCGGGACAGGCTCCTACGAGCAGTACTTC
CDR3: CASSQDLGTGSYEQYF

D: .
size: .
J: TRBJ1-5
V: TRBV12-3/TRBV12-4
DNA: TGTGCCAGCAGTGCCCGTATGGGCAATCAGCCCCAGCATTTT
CDR3: CASSARMGNQPQHF

D: TRBD2
size: .
J: TRBJ2-3
V: TRBV9
DNA: TGTGCCAGCAGCGCCGCCACTAGCGGGAGGTCCACAGATACGCAGTATTTT
CDR3: CASSAATSGRSTDTQYF

D: TRBD2
size: .
J: TRBJ2-7
V: TRBV20-1
DNA: TGCAGTGCTTATGTTCTAGCGGGGGGGAACTACGAGCAGTACTTC
CDR3: CSAYVLAGGNYEQYF

D: TRBD1
size: .
J: TRBJ2-7
V: TRBV27
DNA: TGTGCCAGCAGTCGAACAGGGGTAGGGTCCTACGAGCAGTACTTC
CDR3: CASSRTGVGSYEQYF

D: TRBD1
size: .
J: TRBJ1-5
V: TRBV7-2
DNA: TGTGCCAGCAGCGGCAGGGGGAATCAGCCCCAGCATTTT
CDR3: CASSGRGNQPQHF

D: TRBD1
size: .
J: TRBJ2-5
V: TRBV7-2
DNA: TGTGCCAGCAGCTTAGCTGCCCCCGGGACAGGAGGAGAGACCCAGTACTTC
CDR3: CASSLAAPGTGGETQYF

D: .
size: few
J: TRBJ2-2
V: TRBV20-1
DNA: TGCAGTGCTAGGGGCCTTAACACCGGGGAGCTGTTTTTT
CDR3: CSARGLNTGELFF

D: .
size: .
J: TRBJ2-2
V: TRBV20-1
DNA: TGCAGTGCTAGCCCTCCAGTGGGGGGGAACACCGGGGAGCTGTTTTTT
CDR3: CSASPPVGGNTGELFF

D: TRBD2
size: .
J: TRBJ2-7
V: TRBV29-1
DNA: TGCAGCAAAGAACAACCCGGACTAGCGGTTTACGAGCAGTACTTC
CDR3: CSKEQPGLAVYEQYF

D: .
size: few
J: TRBJ1-3
V: TRBV12-3/TRBV12-4
DNA: TGTGCCAGCAGATTGGACAACTCTGGAAACACCATATATTTT
CDR3: CASRLDNSGNTIYF

D: TRBD2
size: .
J: TRBJ2-5
V: TRBV28
DNA: TGTGCCAGCAGAGAGACGGGGGGTTATGATACCCAGTACTTC
CDR3: CASRETGGYDTQYF

D: TRBD1
size: few
J: TRBJ2-7
V: TRBV6-2/TRBV6-3
DNA: TGTGCCAGCAGTTACGGCGGTCGGGGACAGATCTCCTACGAGCAGTACTTC
CDR3: CASSYGGRGQISYEQYF

D: TRBD2
size: .
J: TRBJ2-1
V: TRBV12-3/TRBV12-4
DNA: TGTGCCAGCAGTTTAGGGACTAGCGGGGGGCTAAATGAGCAGTTCTTC
CDR3: CASSLGTSGGLNEQFF

D: .
size: .
J: TRBJ1-6
V: TRBV7-3
DNA: TGTGCCAGCAGTTACGGACTAAATTCACCCCTCCACTTT
CDR3: CASSYGLNSPLHF

D: .
size: few
J: TRBJ1-5
V: TRBV10-3
DNA: TGTGCCATCAGGCCGGGAGGAGACCAGCCCCAGCATTTT
CDR3: CAIRPGGDQPQHF

D: .
size: .
J: TRBJ1-2
V: TRBV5-1
DNA: TGCGCCAGCAGCTCCTCCGGGACACCACCTCTTAACACCTTC
CDR3: CASSSSGTPPLNTF

D: TRBD1
size: few
J: TRBJ1-1
V: TRBV29-1
DNA: TGCAGCGTTGATCATGAGGGGGCGGGCACTGAAGCTTTCTTT
CDR3: CSVDHEGAGTEAFF

D: .
size: many
J: TRBJ1-1
V: TRBV12-3/TRBV12-4
DNA: TGTGCCAGCAGTTTAGGGGGCGGAGGGGTTGACACTGAAGCTTTCTTT
CDR3: CASSLGGGGVDTEAFF

D: TRBD1
size: few
J: TRBJ2-3
V: TRBV7-2
DNA: TGTGCCAGCAGCTCACAGGGGTTCACAGATACGCAGTATTTT
CDR3: CASSSQGFTDTQYF